This entry lists 5 T cell receptor beta chains sequenced from one sample in a study of cytomegalovirus exposure and HLA in healthy donors. 13 Jbeta primers and 60 Vbeta primers were used for the PCR. Clones were sequenced by immunoSEQ multiplex PCR, and TCRdb holds only the in-frame ones, with some missing. The table includes approximately 140,000 clones, about 80% detected once. Sequenced sample: PBMCs. The receptors derive from a male donor in good health and CMV-seronegative.

The chain employs TRBV25-1 and TRBJ1-1, with a weak D call TRBD1 (5 bases). V lost 6 bases and J lost 3, with 14 bases in between. CDR1 is MGHDK, CDR2 SYGVNS, per germline. The CDR3 loop spans 14 amino acids. The CDR3 nucleotides are TGTGCCAGCAGCCCGGCGGGGGAGGACACTGAAGCTTTCTTT. This gives the protein CASSPAGEDTEAFF.

The chain couples TRBV2 to TRBJ1-4; D remains unclear. The CDR3 runs 15 residues. Germline CDR1 reads SNHLY; CDR2 reads FYNNEI. V lost 5 bases, J lost 8 bases, and 18 bases lay in between. The CDR3 spells CASSNHRKAEEKLFF. DNA of the CDR3: TGTGCCAGCAGTAATCACAGAAAAGCTGAGGAAAAACTGTTTTTT.

V gene TRBV28 combines with J gene TRBJ2-6, with a possible D match to TRBD2 (6 bases). The V gene lost 2 bases and the J gene lost 4 bases, with 9 bases spanning the gap. The germline V gene encodes CDR1 MDHEN and CDR2 SYDVKM. The CDR3 has 15 amino acids. The CDR3 spells CASSLGGAGANVLTF. CDR3 DNA sequence: TGTGCCAGCAGTTTAGGAGGGGCCGGGGCCAACGTCCTGACTTTC.

The chain uses TRBV7-2 and TRBJ1-4, with a tentative D call TRBD1 (5 bases). Germline values: CDR1 SGHTA, CDR2 FQGNSA. CDR3 length: 16 residues. Trimming cost V 4 bases and J 2 bases, with 14 bases left between them. DNA of the CDR3: TGTGCCAGCAGCTCGGAGGGGTTACGCACTAATGAAAAACTGTTTTTT. Translation: CASSSEGLRTNEKLFF. Combining the CDR3 with reference TRBV7-2 and TRBJ1-4 gives the whole variable domain GAGVSQSPSNKVTEKGKDVELRCDPISGHTALYWYRQSLGQGLEFLIYFQGNSAPDKSGLPSDRFSAERTGGSVSTLTIQRTQQEDSAVYLCASSSEGLRTNEKLFFGSGTQLSVL.

The chain is built from TRBV5-5 and TRBJ1-1; weak D call: TRBD1 (5 bases). V lost 1 base to trimming and J lost 0 bases, with 13 bases between them. The CDR3 covers 16 residues. The germline V gene encodes CDR1 SGHKS and CDR2 YYEKEE (reference sequence). The CDR3 DNA is TGTGCCAGCAGCTTGACCAGGGCGTTCATGAACACTGAAGCTTTCTTT. This gives the protein CASSLTRAFMNTEAFF.